Presented here are 13 T cell receptor beta chains from one specimen sequenced in a study of T-cell memory formation after mild COVID-19. TCRdb ran MiXCR on the 5' RACE reads and lists one entry per CDR3 protein. The sample comprises some 250,000 distinct CDR3 sequences, approximately 18% of which are singletons, and around 23% rests with the top ten. The specimen was PBMCs or a T cell subset sorted from them (not recorded which). The receptors come from a man in his late teens or twenties who had mild COVID-19 (a few samples of this study predate the infection). Cell type and time point are not known.

V and J are TRBV29-1 and TRBJ2-5; TRBD1 or TRBD2 may be the D gene (6 bases each). Trimming stripped 6 bases from V and 2 bases from J, with 16 bases between. The CDR3 is made up of 14 amino acids. Germline V lookup: CDR1 SQVTM, CDR2 ANQGSEA. CDR3 nucleotides: TGCAGCGTCGGAGGGGGGATTCGGCAAGAGACCCAGTACTTC. It encodes CSVGGGIRQETQYF.

The chain couples TRBV6-4 to TRBJ2-1; 7 bases map to TRBD1. Per germline, CDR1 MRHNA and CDR2 SNTAGT. The CDR3 is made up of 13 amino acids. J lost 7 bases, V lost 0 bases, and 0 bases had no gene match. The CDR3, as DNA: TGTGCCAGCAGTGACTCGACAGGGAATGAGCAGTTCTTC. This sequence encodes CASSDSTGNEQFF.

This clonotype was recorded a few times. The chain joins TRBV6-2 or TRBV6-3 to TRBJ2-3; D unclear. The CDR3 length is 18 residues. Trimming stripped 2 bases from V and 4 bases from J, with 22 bases between. Germline CDR1 MNHEY, CDR2 SVGEGT. The CDR3 nucleotides read TGTGCCAGCAGTTACCTATCGATTGCCGTGGGCATGGCAGATACGCAGTATTTT. Its translation: CASSYLSIAVGMADTQYF.

This clonotype was found many times. The V call is TRBV12-3 or TRBV12-4, the J call TRBJ2-2, with 9 bases aligning to TRBD2. Germline trimming cut 6 bases from V and 3 bases from J; bases unmatched to any gene: 5. The CDR3 sequence is 15 residues long. The CDR3 sequence: CASRARLADTGELFF. In DNA form, the CDR3 reads TGTGCCAGCAGGGCCAGACTAGCGGACACCGGGGAGCTGTTTTTT.

This clonotype has just a few counts. This chain uses TRBV5-1 with TRBJ1-2; D is unresolved. The CDR3 has 13 amino acids. V lost 0 bases and J lost 1, with 4 bases in between. The germline V gene encodes CDR1 SGHRS and CDR2 YFSETQ. In nucleotides, the CDR3 is TGCGCCAGCAGCTTGGAGGTTAACTATGGCTACACCTTC. Amino acid sequence: CASSLEVNYGYTF. Drawing the rest from reference TRBV5-1 and TRBJ1-2, the complete variable domain is KAGVTQTPRYLIKTRGQQVTLSCSPISGHRSVSWYQQTPGQGLQFLFEYFSETQRNKGNFPGRFSGRQFSNSRSEMNVSTLELGDSALYLCASSLEVNYGYTFGSGTRLTVV.

This clonotype has a handful of counts. V gene TRBV6-5 combines with J gene TRBJ2-5; the D gene could be TRBD1 or TRBD2 (5 bases each). The CDR3 totals 14 residues. The germline gives CDR1 MNHEY, CDR2 SVGAGI. V lost 2 bases, J lost 1 base, and 8 bases lay in between. In DNA, the CDR3 is TGTGCCAGCAGTTACCCGGGACCCCAAGAGACCCAGTACTTC. Its protein is CASSYPGPQETQYF.

This clonotype was counted only a few times. The chain combines TRBV4-1 with TRBJ2-5; 7 bases fit TRBD2. Germline assignment: CDR1 MGHRA and CDR2 YSYEKL. This CDR3 has 15 residues. V lost 1 base and J lost 1; bases outside the gene matches: 3. The CDR3 is CASSQGERGQETQYF. The CDR3 DNA is TGCGCCAGCAGCCAAGGGGAGCGGGGCCAAGAGACCCAGTACTTC.

The chain uses TRBV7-8 and TRBJ2-7; TRBD1 is a possible D gene (5 bases). Germline V gives CDR1 SGHVS, CDR2 FQNEAQ. The CDR3 is made up of 13 amino acids. V was shortened by 3 bases and J by 3 bases, with 9 bases between the two germline ends. CDR3 region: CASSFNRNYEQYF. The CDR3 DNA reads as TGTGCCAGCAGCTTTAACAGGAACTACGAGCAGTACTTC.

The CDR3 sequence is CASSSTPTTGDLSGYTF. CDR3 coding DNA: TGTGCCAGCAGTTCTACCCCAACGACAGGGGACTTGAGTGGCTACACCTTC. The rearrangement links TRBV28 to TRBJ1-2, with 8 bases fitting TRBD1. Germline loops: CDR1 MDHEN, CDR2 SYDVKM. V was clipped by 4 bases and J by 7 bases; unmatched bases: 17. The CDR3 contains 17 residues.

This clonotype has just a few counts. This rearrangement joins TRBV5-1 to TRBJ1-2, with unresolved D. V gave up 1 base and J gave up 7 bases, with 14 bases separating them. Germline lookup yields CDR1 SGHRS and CDR2 YFSETQ. The CDR3 loop spans 14 amino acids. The CDR3: CASSLREGRGGYTF. The CDR3 DNA follows: TGCGCCAGCAGCTTGAGGGAGGGAAGAGGTGGCTACACCTTC.

This clonotype was found once. Its ends do not fully match the called genes, so a read error is possible. The gene calls are TRBV6-2 or TRBV6-3 and TRBJ2-5; TRBD2 agrees at 9 bases. CDR3 length: 14 amino acids. The germline V gene has CDR1 MNHEY and CDR2 SVGEGT. The CDR3 sequence is CASRQRGDQETQYF. The CDR3 DNA follows: TGTGCCAGCAGACAGCGGGGGGACCAGGAGACCCAGTACTTC.

This clonotype was seen a few times. This chain uses TRBV7-2 with TRBJ2-4; D unresolved. V was pared by 1 base and J by 7 bases, with 20 bases between. CDR1 and CDR2 (germline): SGHTA, FQGNSA. The CDR3 is 17 amino acids. The CDR3 nucleotides read TGTGCCAGCAGCTTAGGGCGGCTACCTGAAGGGTGGAACATTCAGTACTTC. This codes for CASSLGRLPEGWNIQYF.

The genes are TRBV18 and TRBJ2-3; no clear D gene. CDR1 and CDR2 (germline): KGHSH, LQKENI. V lost 3 bases to trimming and J lost 0 bases, with 13 bases between them. This CDR3 contains 16 residues. The CDR3 loop reads CASSPRGALSTDTQYF. The CDR3 bases are TGTGCCAGCTCACCTAGAGGCGCCCTGAGCACAGATACGCAGTATTTT.